Here is one TCR beta chain with its context. Its antigen is unidentified. The data stem from a study of blood T cells in healthy people across ages. Study-level points and caveats: There were more naive CD4+ cells and higher diversity in long-lived donors than in aged donors.

Per germline, CDR1 ENHRY and CDR2 SYGVKD. V was cut by 5 bases and J by 7 bases, with 14 bases left in between. The CDR3 is 14 amino acids. It was with a sample-barcoded 5' primer and a J-beta primer mix that a second PCR of roughly 7 to 11 cycles was run. TCRdb redid the calling of the 5' RACE reads with MiXCR, one entry per CDR3 protein. The sample has around 1.5 million distinct CDR3 sequences, roughly 59% seen once. The TCR was taken from a man aged 18-30 years in good health. V and J are TRBV10-3 and TRBJ1-4, with D maybe TRBD1 (5 bases). Sequenced material: blood. The CDR3 here is CAISPGTSGEKLFF. The CDR3 nucleotides are TGTGCCATCAGTCCCGGGACTTCTGGTGAAAAACTGTTTTTT.